This TCR beta chain was sequenced for a study of blood T cell repertoires in COVID-19. The wider study: The study drew acute and convalescent COVID-19 samples from the United States, Italy and Spain. From T cells, B-cell-depleted T cells, or PBMCs came the material, which was cDNA or gDNA.

As processed by the authors: Amplification from reference gene primers served as the basis for estimated nucleated cell counts. Assay used: immunoSEQ multiplex PCR; TCRdb lists only in-frame clones, some missing. V and J calls and clone size are as listed in that table; D and trimming were resolved from the DNA. The sample records about 100,000 clones, approximately 86% being singletons. Germline CDR1 LNHDA, CDR2 SQIVND (reference sequence). Losses at the gene ends were 8 bases for V and 1 base for J; bases not matched to a gene: 2. The CDR3 covers 13 residues. J is TRBJ2-5 and V is TRBV19; 9 bases map to TRBD1. Sequencing was performed on peripheral blood. This TCR derives from a woman aged 45-59 years with COVID-19, enrolled during active disease. This CDR3 is CASRDRAQETQYF. The CDR3 DNA reads as TGTGCCAGTCGGGACAGGGCCCAAGAGACCCAGTACTTC. The full variable domain, rest sourced from reference TRBV19 and TRBJ2-5, is DGGITQSPKYLFRKEGQNVTLSCEQNLNHDAMYWYRQDPGQGLRLIYYSQIVNDFQKGDIAEGYSVSREKKESFPLTVTSAQKNPTAFYLCASRDRAQETQYFGPGTRLLVL.